What follows are 11 T cell receptor beta chains derived from one specimen sequenced in a study of blood T cells in healthy people across ages. A sample-barcoded 5' primer and a J-beta primer mix were used in a second PCR of roughly 6 to 12 cycles. TCRdb re-called the 5' RACE reads with MiXCR, one entry per CDR3 protein. Counted here are roughly 500,000 distinct CDR3 sequences, about 26% occurring once; the ten biggest clones make up roughly 20%. The sample consisted of blood. Receptors originate from a woman in her 70s in good health.

The J gene is TRBJ2-5, the V gene TRBV4-3; the D gene could be TRBD1 or TRBD2 (5 bases each). Germline lookup yields CDR1 LGHNA and CDR2 YSLEER. V was cut by 0 bases and J by 7 bases, with 12 bases left in between. CDR3 length: 14 amino acids. In DNA, the CDR3 is TGCGCCAGCAGCCAAGACAGGGAGCGAGGGACCCAGTACTTC. It is translated as CASSQDRERGTQYF.

The genes are TRBV6-5 and TRBJ2-3; 8 nucleotides match TRBD1. CDR3 size: 15 residues. V lost 0 bases and J lost 1; bases outside the gene matches: 0. Per germline, CDR1 MNHEY and CDR2 SVGAGI. CDR3 sequence: CASSYSDRGTDTQYF. CDR3 nucleotide sequence: TGTGCCAGCAGTTACTCGGACAGGGGCACAGATACGCAGTATTTT.

The chain has TRBV9 and TRBJ2-6; D unresolved. Germline values: CDR1 SGDLS, CDR2 YYNGEE. Trimming left V 2 bases short and J 1 base short, with 10 bases between. The CDR3 covers 16 residues. This chain's CDR3 is CASSVGRDSGANVLTF. DNA for the CDR3: TGTGCCAGCAGCGTGGGTCGTGATTCTGGGGCCAACGTCCTGACTTTC.

This clonotype was found many times. This sequence joins TRBV27 and TRBJ2-1; 9 nucleotides align to TRBD2. The CDR3 runs 13 residues. The V gene end was trimmed by 4 bases and the J gene end by 15 bases; junction bases not matched to a gene: 10. Germline V gene sequence: CDR1 MNHEY, CDR2 SMNVEV (reference sequence). The CDR3 here is CASSSPGTSRRFF. In DNA form, the CDR3 reads TGTGCCAGCAGTTCCCCCGGGACTAGCCGGCGGTTCTTC.

This clonotype has just a few counts. CDR3 nucleotide sequence: TGTGCCAGCAGTTTAGCGGCGGCACGGAACTTCTATGGCTACACCTTC. Its protein is CASSLAAARNFYGYTF. This sequence joins TRBV12-3 or TRBV12-4 and TRBJ1-2; D not certain. Trimming cost V 0 bases and J 4 bases, with 15 bases left between them. The CDR3 has 16 amino acids.

This clonotype was picked up a small number of times. J is TRBJ2-3 and V is TRBV6-2 or TRBV6-3, with 7 bases fitting TRBD2. V was pared by 2 bases and J by 0 bases, with 5 bases of the junction left unmatched. Germline V gene sequence: CDR1 MNHEY, CDR2 SVGEGT. This CDR3 comprises 16 residues. CDR3: CASSYGVAGSTDTQYF. CDR3 in DNA: TGTGCCAGCAGTTACGGGGTAGCGGGTAGCACAGATACGCAGTATTTT.

At least ten counts were recorded for this clonotype. This chain uses TRBV14 with TRBJ2-5; 7 nucleotides agree with TRBD2. V lost 5 bases to trimming and J lost 5 bases; unmatched junction nucleotides: 11. CDR3 size: 15 residues. Germline V lookup: CDR1 SGHDN, CDR2 FVKESK. CDR3 bases: TGTGCCAGCAGCTCCCGGGACTACCCCGGGGAGACCCAGTACTTC. This sequence encodes CASSSRDYPGETQYF.

As regards this clonotype: A read error is likely, as this CDR3 ends without the conserved phenylalanine or tryptophan. V is TRBV6-4 and J is TRBJ1-2, with D perhaps matching TRBD1 (5 bases). The CDR3 runs 14 residues. V lost 6 bases to trimming and J lost 6 bases, with 17 bases between them. Per the germline V gene, CDR1 is MRHNA and CDR2 is SNTAGT. The CDR3 nucleotides read TGTGCCAGCAGAGACGGGAGACAGTTGGATGGCTACACCCTC. Residues: CASRDGRQLDGYTL.

This clonotype has a handful of counts. This chain connects TRBV18 to TRBJ2-5, with D perhaps TRBD2 (6 bases). Trimming cost V 4 bases and J 1 base, with 16 bases left between them. Germline values: CDR1 KGHSH, CDR2 LQKENI. CDR3 length equals 16 residues. The CDR3 sequence: CASSLGRTLVQETQYF. CDR3 bases: TGTGCCAGCTCACTTGGGAGGACCCTCGTCCAAGAGACCCAGTACTTC.

The J gene is TRBJ1-2, the V gene TRBV28; no firm D call. The V gene's germline CDR1 is MDHEN and CDR2 SYDVKM. There are 13 residues in the CDR3. The V end lost 4 bases, the J end lost 8 bases, and 14 bases lay between the germline ends. CDR3 loop: CASSSPHGRGYTF. CDR3 sequence (DNA): TGTGCCAGCAGTTCCCCACACGGACGGGGCTACACCTTC.

This clonotype was seen a handful of times. This chain joins TRBV7-9 and TRBJ2-6; unclear D gene. The germline V gene has CDR1 SEHNR and CDR2 FQNEAQ (reference sequence). Between the trimmed V and J ends, which lost 6 bases and 0 bases, there was a span of 9 bases. The CDR3 length is 15 residues. This chain's CDR3 is CASRIVVSGANVLTF. The DNA for the CDR3 is TGTGCCAGCAGGATTGTAGTCTCTGGGGCCAACGTCCTGACTTTC. Using reference TRBV7-9 and TRBJ2-6 for the parts outside the CDR3, the full variable domain is DTGVSQNPRHKITKRGQNVTFRCDPISEHNRLYWYRQTLGQGPEFLTYFQNEAQLEKSRLLSDRFSAERPKGSFSTLEIQRTEQGDSAMYLCASRIVVSGANVLTFGAGSRLTVL.